The T cell receptor (beta chain) described here comes from a study of blood T cell repertoires in COVID-19. In the study overall: Acute and convalescent COVID-19 specimens originated in the United States, Italy and Spain. Nucleic acid was either cDNA or gDNA, and it came from T cells, B-cell-depleted T cells, or PBMCs.

In the authors' methods: Researchers report that nucleated cell counts were estimated from reference gene primer amplification. Sequencing used immunoSEQ multiplex PCR; TCRdb keeps in-frame clones, though not all of them. V, J and clone size reflect that table, while D and trimming were determined from the DNA. Seen here are 200,000 or so clones, roughly 88% observed once, and the top ten hold under 3.5%. This clone was seen just once. The CDR3 is 14 amino acids. Germline CDR1 reads MDHEN; CDR2 reads SYDVKM. The V gene lost 6 bases and the J gene lost 11 bases, with 22 bases spanning the gap. The sample taken for sequencing was peripheral blood. The V and J genes are TRBV28 and TRBJ1-1, with D possibly TRBD1 on 5 matching bases. The source of this sequence is a man between 60 and 70 years old with acute or convalescent COVID-19. This CDR3 reads CASRPHVRGAGAFF. The CDR3 DNA sequence: TGTGCCAGCAGGCCCCATGTGAGGGGCGCGGGGGCTTTCTTT.